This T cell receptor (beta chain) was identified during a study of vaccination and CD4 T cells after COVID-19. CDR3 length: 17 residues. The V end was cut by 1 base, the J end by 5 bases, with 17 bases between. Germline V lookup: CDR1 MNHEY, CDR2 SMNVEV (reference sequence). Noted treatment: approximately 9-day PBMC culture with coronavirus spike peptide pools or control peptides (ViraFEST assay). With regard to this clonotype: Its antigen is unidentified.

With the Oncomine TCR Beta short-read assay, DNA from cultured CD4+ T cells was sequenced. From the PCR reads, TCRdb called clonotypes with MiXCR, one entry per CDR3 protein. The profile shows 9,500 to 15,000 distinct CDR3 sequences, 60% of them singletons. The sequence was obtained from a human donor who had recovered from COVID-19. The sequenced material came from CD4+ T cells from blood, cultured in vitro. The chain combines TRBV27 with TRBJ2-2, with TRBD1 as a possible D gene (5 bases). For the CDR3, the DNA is TGTGCCAGCAGTTTATACGTGGTCGACAGACGGACCGGGGAGCTGTTTTTT. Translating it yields CASSLYVVDRRTGELFF.